This is a list of T cell receptor beta chains from one sample in a study of blood T cells in healthy people across ages. Each CDR3 protein is one row after TCRdb ran MiXCR on the 5' RACE reads. There are hundreds of thousands of distinct CDR3 sequences in the sample; more than 55% occur only once, and more than 25% lies in the top ten. Sequencing input: blood. Every receptor here comes from a man aged 35-49 years in good health. The CDR3 runs from the conserved cysteine through the conserved F or W. The D gene is left open where the match is weak.

>TRBV10-3|TRBJ2-3|TRBD2
CAIRGGAGVTDTQYF
>TRBV10-3|TRBJ2-7|.
CAIRGVDDEQYF
>TRBV20-1|TRBJ2-7|.
CSAPSEEVYEQYF
>TRBV20-1|TRBJ1-5|.
CSAPKAGAYSNQPQHF
>TRBV28|TRBJ1-2|TRBD1
CASSLQGAAQYGYTF
>TRBV3-1|.|.
CASSQVTGAETQYF
>TRBV5-1|TRBJ2-1|.
CASSLQSIGGPYNEQFF
>TRBV2|TRBJ2-5|.
CASSEIRGPQETQYF
>TRBV6-5|TRBJ2-1|.
CASSYIDNYNEQFF
>TRBV6-6|.|TRBD1
CASGRPKAGTGAYEQYF
>TRBV13|.|.
CASSLEGQRKRANTYEQYF
>TRBV11-1|TRBJ2-7|.
CASSLFGTSSYEQYF
>TRBV5-1|TRBJ2-2|TRBD1
CASSSSGGRNTGELFF
>TRBV12-5|TRBJ2-1|.
CASGLPPRYNEQFF
>TRBV18|TRBJ2-1|.
CASSPLDKSYNEQFF
>TRBV29-1|TRBJ1-2|.
CSVVYQAGAFYGYTF
>TRBV27|.|TRBD1
CVSRYRGLDEQYF
>TRBV9|TRBJ1-2|.
CASSVGAGSGYTF
>TRBV29-1|TRBJ2-5|.
CSVAADQETQYF
>TRBV28|TRBJ1-4|.
CASSPIPKGFPATNEKLFF
>TRBV12-3/TRBV12-4|TRBJ2-3|.
CASSPYPNRVDTDTQYF
>TRBV7-9|TRBJ2-7|.
CASSLERYQYF
>TRBV27|.|.
CASSPGGGLETQYF
>TRBV3-1|TRBJ2-7|.
CASSQYGGTSYEQYF
>TRBV7-2|TRBJ2-1|.
CASSKDRNGQFF
>TRBV7-2|TRBJ1-1|TRBD1
CASSSPGQKIMNTEAFF
>TRBV6-1|TRBJ2-5|TRBD1
CASSPDRGLEQYF
>TRBV6-1|.|.
CASSEGGMDYEQYF
>TRBV6-4|TRBJ2-7|.
CASRMDREGCEQYF
>TRBV4-2|TRBJ2-5|.
CASSQVPAGETQYF
>TRBV29-1|TRBJ2-3|TRBD1
CSVAGGDRGTDTQYF
>TRBV25-1|TRBJ2-1|.
CASSAYEQFF
>TRBV4-1|TRBJ1-2|.
CASSQSGLLYGYTF
>TRBV14|TRBJ2-1|.
CASSRLAKGEQFF
>TRBV10-3|TRBJ1-3|.
CAISESWQSLSSGNTIYF
>TRBV7-2|TRBJ1-5|.
CASSLEVGGRQPQHF
>TRBV12-3/TRBV12-4|TRBJ2-7|TRBD1
CASSLAPGQGDSYEQYF
>TRBV9|TRBJ2-5|TRBD2
CASSRAGLVQETQYF
>TRBV28|.|.
CASSSKGLTNYEQYF
>TRBV12-5|TRBJ2-3|.
CASGGSSTDTQYF
>TRBV3-1|TRBJ2-6|.
CASSQDGTSSGANVLTF
>TRBV9|TRBJ2-7|TRBD1
CASSVGGTATYEQYF
>TRBV6-2/TRBV6-3|TRBJ2-1|.
CASSHRRGEQFF
>TRBV9|TRBJ2-7|TRBD2
CASSPRTSGGLISSYEQYF
>TRBV27|TRBJ1-1|TRBD1
CASSIYRGTEAFF
>TRBV7-9|TRBJ2-3|.
CASSFPPRVGAPDTQYF
>TRBV3-1|TRBJ2-1|.
CASSQETSGYNEQFF
>TRBV28|TRBJ2-7|.
CASSPTGRGRHEQYF
>TRBV27|TRBJ2-7|.
CASAPGDIIYEQYF
>TRBV20-1|TRBJ2-7|TRBD2
CSARVWLAGIMAYEQYF
>TRBV10-3|TRBJ2-2|TRBD2
CAISGPSGKDTGELFF
>TRBV20-1|TRBJ2-3|.
CSARDEGLTGTEYF
>TRBV29-1|TRBJ2-7|TRBD2
CSVDTSGSSYEQYF
>TRBV28|TRBJ1-1|.
CASSFGGITEAFF
>TRBV6-5|TRBJ2-4|TRBD1
CASNTGDAKNIQYF
>TRBV7-2|TRBJ1-2|.
CASNLTLGEGAPSGYTF
>TRBV20-1|TRBJ1-2|.
CSASIGLGGGYTF
>TRBV7-2|TRBJ2-7|TRBD2
CASSSIGGSGRTYEQYF
>TRBV25-1|TRBJ2-3|.
CASSASSVGTDTQYF